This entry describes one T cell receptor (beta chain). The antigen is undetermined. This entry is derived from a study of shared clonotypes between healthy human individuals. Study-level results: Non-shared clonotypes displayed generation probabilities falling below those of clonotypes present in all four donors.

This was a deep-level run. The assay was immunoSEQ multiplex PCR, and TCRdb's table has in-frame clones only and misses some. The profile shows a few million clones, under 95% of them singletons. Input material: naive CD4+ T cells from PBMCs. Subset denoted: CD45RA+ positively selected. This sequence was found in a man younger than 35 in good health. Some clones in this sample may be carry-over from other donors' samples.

CDR3 DNA: TGTGCCAGCAGTTTAAAACATTCCCGACAACCGCGACACTATGGCTACACCTTC. It codes for CASSLKHSRQPRHYGYTF. The chain links TRBV27 to TRBJ1-2; D remains unclear. This CDR3 spans 18 amino acids. The germline V and J ends were trimmed by 2 bases and 3 bases, with 22 bases remaining between them. Per germline, CDR1 MNHEY and CDR2 SMNVEV (reference sequence).